This is a list of T cell receptor beta chains from one sample in a study of early T cells in non-severe SARS-CoV-2 infection. Each CDR3 protein is one row after TCRdb ran MiXCR on the 5' RACE reads. Among roughly 50,000 distinct CDR3 sequences listed, approximately 8% were seen once. The sample was whole blood. The receptors come from an adult who was a healthcare worker with PCR-confirmed SARS-CoV-2 infection or an uninfected control (not recorded which). The CDR3 runs from the conserved cysteine through the conserved F or W. A D gene is named only where the DNA matches it firmly. The size of a clone is reported for some rows only, either as once, few or many, or as a class for expanded clones.

d_gene,v_gene,j_gene,abundance,CDR3aa
-,TRBV18,TRBJ1-5,few,CASSPVSNQPQHF
-,TRBV6-1,TRBJ2-1,-,CASSTLGNEQFF
-,TRBV5-1,TRBJ1-3,few,CASSLLQGSGNTIYF
-,TRBV7-6,TRBJ2-1,many,CASSLGGNYNEQFF
TRBD1,TRBV10-3,TRBJ2-1,-,CAISEWTGVNEQFF
TRBD1,TRBV28,TRBJ1-6,many,CASSNPGQSGLGSPLHF
TRBD1,TRBV10-3,TRBJ2-7,many,CAIRNPTGAYEQYF
TRBD2,TRBV28,TRBJ2-3,few,CASSGGLASGNTDTQYF
-,TRBV11-1,TRBJ2-1,many,CASSHSRNEQFF
-,TRBV4-2,TRBJ2-5,few,CASSRDRGGETQYF
-,TRBV9,TRBJ2-3,few,CASSIASTDTQYF
TRBD2,TRBV12-3/TRBV12-4,TRBJ2-2,many,CASSLAGRGPPLNGRANGELFF
-,TRBV7-2,TRBJ2-7,few,CASSFPLGALDEQYF
TRBD2,TRBV3-1,TRBJ2-1,-,CASSQLLAGGSEQFF
-,TRBV3-1,TRBJ2-1,-,CASSQGRVNEQFF
-,TRBV18,TRBJ2-3,many,CASSPTRGADTQYF
-,TRBV19,TRBJ1-1,many,CASKGSTEAFF
-,TRBV20-1,TRBJ1-1,few,CSARPSLVDTEAFF
-,TRBV11-2,TRBJ2-2,few,CASSRGAWTGELFF